This TCR beta chain was observed in a study of blood T cell repertoires in COVID-19. Study-wide background: Sources were T cells, B-cell-depleted T cells, or PBMCs; the material itself was cDNA or gDNA.

Trimming took 8 bases from V and 4 from J; bases not matched to a gene: 10. The CDR3 consists of 14 residues. Germline loops: CDR1 SGHRS, CDR2 YFSETQ. Only in-frame clones appear in the TCRdb table, and some are missing; sequencing was by immunoSEQ multiplex PCR. Among roughly 480,000 clones listed, 89% were seen once. The sequenced sample consisted of peripheral blood. The V and J genes are TRBV5-1 and TRBJ2-3; 7 bases line up with TRBD1. The sequence was collected from a man younger than 35 with COVID-19, enrolled during active disease. The CDR3 protein is CASSTGSRPDTQYF. CDR3 bases: TGCGCCAGTTCGACAGGGTCGAGACCAGATACGCAGTATTTT.